The present T cell receptor (beta chain) was sequenced within a study of cytomegalovirus exposure and HLA in healthy donors. This clone was recorded only once. CDR3 length equals 15 residues. In germline, CDR1 is SGHTA, CDR2 FQGNSA. V was clipped by 4 bases and J by 0 bases, with 10 bases between them. PCR used 60 Vbeta primers and 13 Jbeta primers. TCRdb's table, derived via immunoSEQ multiplex PCR, lists solely in-frame clones and lacks some. The data show 95,000 to 150,000 clones, around 72% seen once. The V call is TRBV7-2, the J call TRBJ1-5, with D possibly TRBD1 on 6 matching bases. This clonotype originated in a woman in her forties in good health and CMV-seropositive. Sequencing input: PBMCs. The CDR3 sequence: CASSSWTDSNQPQHF. Written as DNA, the CDR3 is TGTGCCAGCAGCTCATGGACAGATAGCAATCAGCCCCAGCATTTT.